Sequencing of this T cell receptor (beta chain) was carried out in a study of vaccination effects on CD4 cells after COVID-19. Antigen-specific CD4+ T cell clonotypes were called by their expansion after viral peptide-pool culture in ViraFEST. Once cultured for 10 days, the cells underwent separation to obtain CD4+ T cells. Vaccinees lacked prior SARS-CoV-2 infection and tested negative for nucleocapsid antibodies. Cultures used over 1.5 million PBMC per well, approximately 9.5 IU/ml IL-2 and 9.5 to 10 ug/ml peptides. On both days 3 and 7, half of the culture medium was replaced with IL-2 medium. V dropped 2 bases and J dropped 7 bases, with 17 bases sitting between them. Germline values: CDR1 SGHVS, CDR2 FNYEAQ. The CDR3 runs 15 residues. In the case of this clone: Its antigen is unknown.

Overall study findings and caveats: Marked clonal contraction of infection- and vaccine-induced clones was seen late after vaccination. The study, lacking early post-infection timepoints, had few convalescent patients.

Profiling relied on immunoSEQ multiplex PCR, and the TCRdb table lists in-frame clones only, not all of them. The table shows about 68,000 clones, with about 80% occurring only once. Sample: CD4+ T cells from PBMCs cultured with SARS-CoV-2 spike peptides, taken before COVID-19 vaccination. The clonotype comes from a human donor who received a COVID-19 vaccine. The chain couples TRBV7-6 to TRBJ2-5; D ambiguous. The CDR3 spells CASSLSGPGLGTQYF. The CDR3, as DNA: TGTGCCAGCAGCTTATCCGGGCCCGGTCTAGGGACCCAGTACTTC.